This T cell receptor beta chain was profiled in a study of STAT5B mutations in CD4+ large granular lymphocyte leukemia. Overall study findings and caveats: Compared with healthy controls (2/35), patient top clones favored TRBV06 (8/27).

Healthy controls were blood donor buffy coats. This CDR3 is 16 amino acids long. Germline CDR1 LGHNA, CDR2 YNFKEQ. V lost 1 base, J lost 2 bases, and 13 bases lay in between. About this clone itself: The antigen is undetermined.

Assay: immunoSEQ multiplex PCR; the TCRdb copy retains only in-frame clones and omits some. Of tens of thousands of clones detected, about 81% appear once; the ten largest clones hold 0.3% to 0.45%. The TCR sequence derives from a human donor in good health. The chain carries TRBV4-2 and TRBJ2-3; no clear D. The sequenced material came from CD4+ T cells from blood buffy coats. The CDR3 sequence is CASSQGSPGNTDTQYF. CDR3 DNA: TGTGCCAGCAGCCAAGGGTCACCGGGTAACACAGATACGCAGTATTTT.